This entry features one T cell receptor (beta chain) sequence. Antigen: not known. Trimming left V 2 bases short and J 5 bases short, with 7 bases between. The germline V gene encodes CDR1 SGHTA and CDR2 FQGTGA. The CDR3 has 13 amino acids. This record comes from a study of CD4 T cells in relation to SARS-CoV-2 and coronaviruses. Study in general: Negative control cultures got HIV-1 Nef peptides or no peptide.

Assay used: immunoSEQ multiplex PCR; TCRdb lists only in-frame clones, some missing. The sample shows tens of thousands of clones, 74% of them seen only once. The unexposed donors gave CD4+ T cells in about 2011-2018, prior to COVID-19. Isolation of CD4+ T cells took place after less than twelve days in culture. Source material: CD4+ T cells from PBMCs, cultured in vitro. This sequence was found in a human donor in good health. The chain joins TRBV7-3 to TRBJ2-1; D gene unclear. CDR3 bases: TGTGCCAGCAGCTTAGGGCAGAACAATGAGCAGTTCTTC. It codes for CASSLGQNNEQFF.